Listed below are T cell receptor beta chains from one sample, sequenced in a study of blood T cell repertoires in COVID-19. Method: immunoSEQ multiplex PCR; TCRdb's copy keeps in-frame clones and lacks some. There are a few hundred thousand clones in the sample; 65% to 90% occur only once, and roughly a tenth lies in the top ten. Sequenced input: peripheral blood. These receptors were collected from a man aged 50-60 years with active or convalescent COVID-19. Each CDR3 is given with its conserved first and last residue. D genes are given only for firm matches. Size values are once, few and many counts, or a class for expanded clones, and some rows have none.

d_gene,v_gene,abundance,j_gene,CDR3nt,CDR3aa
TRBD1,TRBV5-1,once,TRBJ1-3,TGCGCCAGCAGCTCGATGCCGGGACAGGGTTCTGGAAACACCATATATTTT,CASSSMPGQGSGNTIYF
TRBD1,TRBV4-1,once,TRBJ1-6,TGCGCCAGCAGCCCAAAGGGTCAGGGGGCGACCTATAATTCACCCCTCCACTTT,CASSPKGQGATYNSPLHF
-,TRBV19,-,TRBJ1-5,TGTGCCAGTACCGCTCGCGGGACCGGGCAGCCCCAGCATTTT,CASTARGTGQPQHF
-,TRBV10-2,-,TRBJ2-1,TGCGCCAGCAGTGCTGTGCGGAGTCCCCTCTATAATGAGCAGTTCTTC,CASSAVRSPLYNEQFF
-,TRBV5-6,-,TRBJ1-2,TGTGCCAGCAGCTTAGAGGGAGGCTATGGCTACACCTTC,CASSLEGGYGYTF
-,TRBV11-2,-,TRBJ2-3,TGTGCCAGCAGCTTACTGGGGAGGTATACGCAGTATTTT,CASSLLGRYTQYF
-,TRBV5-5,-,TRBJ2-2,TGTGCCAGCAGCTCGGGGTTGTTAAACACCGGGGAGCTGTTTTTT,CASSSGLLNTGELFF
-,TRBV19,-,TRBJ2-3,TGTGCCAGTAGTGTTCGCCTCGGGACAGATACGCAGTATTTT,CASSVRLGTDTQYF
-,TRBV11-2,-,TRBJ2-4,TGTGCCAGCAGCTTAGGTCCCTGGACAGAAATAGCCAAAAACATTCAGTACTTC,CASSLGPWTEIAKNIQYF
TRBD2,TRBV4-3,few,TRBJ2-7,TGCGCCAGCAGCCTACGAGTAGCGGGAACGGGCGAGCAGTACTTC,CASSLRVAGTGEQYF
TRBD1,TRBV10-3,-,TRBJ2-7,TGTGCCATCAGAGGGACAGGGCGAACCTACGAGCAGTACTTC,CAIRGTGRTYEQYF
TRBD2,TRBV7-6,-,TRBJ2-7,TGTGCCAGCAGCTTAGTGGCGGGAGCCATTTACGAGCAGTACTTC,CASSLVAGAIYEQYF
TRBD2,TRBV5-1,-,TRBJ2-1,TGCGCCAGCAGTGATCAGACTAGCTCGGGTGAGCAGTTCTTC,CASSDQTSSGEQFF
-,TRBV20-1,once,TRBJ1-2,TGCAGTGCGCCGGGACACCATGGCTACACCTTC,CSAPGHHGYTF
TRBD1,TRBV19,-,TRBJ2-4,TGTGCCAGTAGCCTTAAGACAGGGACGGGCATTCAGTACTTC,CASSLKTGTGIQYF
TRBD1,TRBV10-3,-,TRBJ1-5,TGTGCCATCAGTGGGACAGGGGTCAATCAGCCCCAGCATTTT,CAISGTGVNQPQHF
TRBD2,TRBV5-1,-,TRBJ2-3,TGCGCCAGCAGCCTCGGTGGGGGGGTCTACACAGATACGCAGTATTTT,CASSLGGGVYTDTQYF
TRBD1,TRBV6-9,-,TRBJ1-1,TGTGCCAGCAGTACGAGGGACAGTCTCGCTGAAGCTTTCTTT,CASSTRDSLAEAFF
-,TRBV4-3,-,TRBJ2-3,TGCGCCAGCAGCTATCGGACTATCTATTCAGGGCGCACAGATACGCAGTATTTT,CASSYRTIYSGRTDTQYF
-,TRBV5-8,-,TRBJ1-2,TGTGCCAGCAGCTTGGGAGGTATCAACTATGGCTACACCTTC,CASSLGGINYGYTF
-,TRBV7-9,-,TRBJ2-1,TGTGCCAGCAGCCTAGGACAGGAGCAGTTCTTC,CASSLGQEQFF
TRBD2,TRBV19,-,TRBJ2-5,TGTGCCAGTAGTATGGCTAGCGGGGGTCCTATCCAAGAGACCCAGTACTTC,CASSMASGGPIQETQYF
TRBD1,TRBV24-1,-,TRBJ1-3,TGTGCCACCAGGCAGAACCGGGACAGGGAGTACACCTTCTCTGGAAACACCATATATTTT,CATRQNRDREYTFSGNTIYF
TRBD1,TRBV7-3,-,TRBJ2-6,TGTGCCAGCAGCACACAGGGGGCTGGGGCCAACGTCCTGACTTTC,CASSTQGAGANVLTF
-,TRBV19,-,TRBJ2-1,TGTGCCAGTAATATGTACGGCGGTGAGCAGTTCTTC,CASNMYGGEQFF
TRBD1,TRBV5-1,-,TRBJ1-5,TGCGCCAGCAGCGTCGGGACAGGGGGTCAGCCCCAGCATTTT,CASSVGTGGQPQHF
TRBD1,TRBV29-1,-,TRBJ1-2,TGCAGCGTCCGGGACAGGGGGGCCTATGGCTACACCTTC,CSVRDRGAYGYTF
TRBD1,TRBV28,-,TRBJ2-4,TGTGCCAGCAGTTATACCAAACACAGGGGGCTAGCCAAAAACATTCAGTACTTC,CASSYTKHRGLAKNIQYF
TRBD1,TRBV5-6,-,TRBJ2-3,TGTGCCAGCAGCCTCGACAGGGCCACAGATACGCAGTATTTT,CASSLDRATDTQYF
TRBD1,TRBV5-5,-,TRBJ2-2,TGTGCCAGCAGCTGGGGGACAGGGAACACCGGGGAGCTGTTTTTT,CASSWGTGNTGELFF
-,TRBV6-4,-,TRBJ2-1,TGTGCCAGCAGTGACTCAAGCGTAGGCGGGGGCAAGCAGTTCTTC,CASSDSSVGGGKQFF
-,TRBV28,-,TRBJ1-2,TGTGCCAGCAGTTCATTCGACAGCCCGAACTATGGCTACACCTTC,CASSSFDSPNYGYTF
TRBD2,TRBV4-3,-,TRBJ2-1,TGCGCCAGCAGCCAATGGTACGGGGGGGGATACAATGAGCAGTTCTTC,CASSQWYGGGYNEQFF
-,TRBV19,-,TRBJ1-1,TGTGCCAGTAGTCCTCAGGGCGTGAACACTGAAGCTTTCTTT,CASSPQGVNTEAFF
-,TRBV12-3/TRBV12-4,-,TRBJ1-2,TGTGCCAGCACCTCGGACAGCTATGGCTACACCTTC,CASTSDSYGYTF
-,TRBV19,-,TRBJ2-1,TGTGCCAGTAGTATGGGGAGATACAATGAGCAGTTCTTC,CASSMGRYNEQFF
TRBD1,TRBV15,-,TRBJ1-2,TGTGCCACCAGCAGAGGGACAGGGCCCTGGGGCTACACCTTC,CATSRGTGPWGYTF
-,TRBV5-1,-,TRBJ2-5,TGCGCCAGCAGCCGGGACTTCCAAGAGACCCAGTACTTC,CASSRDFQETQYF
TRBD2,TRBV15,-,TRBJ2-3,TGTGCCACCAGCAGAGATGGAGCGGGGAGAGCAGATACGCAGTATTTT,CATSRDGAGRADTQYF
TRBD1,TRBV27,once,TRBJ2-7,TGTGCCAGCAGTATTCTACCGGGACAGGGGCCTAACGAGCAGTACTTC,CASSILPGQGPNEQYF
-,TRBV19,-,TRBJ2-1,TGTGCCAGTAGTCTTCTGCTCGGGAGCTCCTACAATGAGCAGTTCTTC,CASSLLLGSSYNEQFF
TRBD2,TRBV5-1,-,TRBJ2-3,TGCGCCAGCAGCTTCGTAGCGGGAGCTGGGGATACGCAGTATTTT,CASSFVAGAGDTQYF